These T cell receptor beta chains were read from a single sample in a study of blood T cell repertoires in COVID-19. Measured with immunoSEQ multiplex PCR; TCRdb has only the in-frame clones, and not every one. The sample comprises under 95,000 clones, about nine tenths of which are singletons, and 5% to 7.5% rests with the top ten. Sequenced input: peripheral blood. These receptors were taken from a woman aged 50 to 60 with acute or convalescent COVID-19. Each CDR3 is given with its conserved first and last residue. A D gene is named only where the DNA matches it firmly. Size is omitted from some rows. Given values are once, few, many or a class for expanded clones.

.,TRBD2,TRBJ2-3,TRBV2,TGTGCCAGCAGCGTTCGGCGGGGGGGAGGCACAGATACGCAGTATTTT,CASSVRRGGGTDTQYF
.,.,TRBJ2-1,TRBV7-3,TGTGCCAGCAGCTTAACCGGGGGTGAGCAGTTCTTC,CASSLTGGEQFF
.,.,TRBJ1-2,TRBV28,TGTGCCAGCGTCCCAGGGTCTCACTATGGCTACACCTTC,CASVPGSHYGYTF
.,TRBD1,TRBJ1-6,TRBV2,TGTGCCAGCAGTAACAGGGGCTCACCCCTCCACTTT,CASSNRGSPLHF
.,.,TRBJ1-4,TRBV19,TGTGCCAGTAGAGCCGGGCAGGGGTTTACAACTAATGAAAAACTGTTTTTT,CASRAGQGFTTNEKLFF
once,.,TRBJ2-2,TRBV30,TGTGCCTGGAGTTTATGGGACAACGGGGAGCTGTTTTTT,CAWSLWDNGELFF
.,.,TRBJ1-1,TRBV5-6,TGTGCCAGCAGCACAAGTAACACTGAAGCTTTCTTT,CASSTSNTEAFF
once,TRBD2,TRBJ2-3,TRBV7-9,TGTGCCAGCAGCTACTTGACTAGCGGGAGGCCCGCAGATACGCAGTATTTT,CASSYLTSGRPADTQYF
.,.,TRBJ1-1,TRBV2,TGTGCCAGCAGTGAAGCTCGGGGATACACTGAAGCTTTCTTT,CASSEARGYTEAFF
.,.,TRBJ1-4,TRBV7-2,TGTGCCAGCAGCTTAGAGGGGTTCACTAATGAAAAACTGTTTTTT,CASSLEGFTNEKLFF
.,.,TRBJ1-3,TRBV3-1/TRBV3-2,TGTGCCAGCAGCTCGGGGGGGACTGGAGGAAACACCATATATTTT,CASSSGGTGGNTIYF
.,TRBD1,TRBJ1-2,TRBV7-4,TGTGCCAGCAGCGCCCCTCGGACAGGCTATGGCTACACCTTC,CASSAPRTGYGYTF
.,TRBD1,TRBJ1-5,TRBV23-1,TGCGCCAGCAGTCCACGGACAGGGAGGTTCAATCAGCCCCAGCATTTT,CASSPRTGRFNQPQHF
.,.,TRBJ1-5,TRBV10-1,TGCGCCAGCAGCCCGGGGGGCGGTCAGCCCCAGCATTTT,CASSPGGGQPQHF